The next 27 T cell receptor beta chains were all read from a single sample in a study of control samples from healthy donors and cancer patients. Clones were read by immunoSEQ multiplex PCR, and TCRdb kept only the in-frame ones, dropping some. The sample gives 120,000 or so clones, about 92% of which show up once; 1.7% is in the top ten. Material for sequencing was PBMCs. The receptors come from a man aged 50-60 years with head and neck cancer.

The chain carries TRBV15 and TRBJ1-5; D possibly corresponds to TRBD1 (5 bases). The CDR3 spans 17 residues. Between the trimmed V and J ends, which lost 1 base and 0 bases, there was a span of 13 bases. The germline CDR1 and CDR2 sequences are LNHNV and YYDKDF (reference sequence). The CDR3 nucleotides are TGTGCCACCAGCAGAGTTGGGGCCCCGGGTAGCAATCAGCCCCAGCATTTT. Protein: CATSRVGAPGSNQPQHF.

V and J are TRBV18 and TRBJ1-4; D is unresolved. Germline CDR1 reads KGHSH; CDR2 reads LQKENI. Trimming shortened V by 6 bases and J by 7 bases, and 12 bases separated the two germline ends. There are 13 residues in the CDR3. As DNA, the CDR3 is TGTGCCAGCTCTCCCGGGGTCGGTGAAAAACTGTTTTTT. This gives the protein CASSPGVGEKLFF. Full variable domain (remainder filled in from reference TRBV18 and TRBJ1-4): NAGVMQNPRHLVRRRGQEARLRCSPMKGHSHVYWYRQLPEEGLKFMVYLQKENIIDESGMPKERFSAEFPKEGPSILRIQQVVRGDSAAYFCASSPGVGEKLFFGSGTQLSVL.

This clone has a handful of counts. The chain joins TRBV30 to TRBJ1-1; a possible D gene is TRBD1 (5 bases). V was pared by 4 bases and J by 4 bases, with 13 bases between. The CDR3 contains 13 residues. Germline-derived CDR1 and CDR2 are GTSNPN and SVGIG (reference sequence). The CDR3 bases are TGTGCCTGGATTAAAGAGGGGAGCACTGAAGCTTTCTTT. This encodes CAWIKEGSTEAFF. The whole variable domain, filled in from reference TRBV30 and TRBJ1-1, reads SQTIHQWPATLVQPVGSPLSLECTVEGTSNPNLYWYRQAAGRGLQLLFYSVGIGQISSEVPQNLSASRPQDRQFILSSKKLLLSDSGFYLCAWIKEGSTEAFFGQGTRLTVV.

This clone has more than one count but fewer than ten. This chain uses TRBV7-8 with TRBJ1-5; D unclear. The CDR3 sequence is 14 residues long. Trimming took off 1 base at V and 7 bases at J, with 11 bases between the two ends. Per the germline V gene, CDR1 is SGHVS and CDR2 is FQNEAQ. CDR3 DNA: TGTGCCAGCAGCTTAGGTACGGGGAACCAGCCCCAGCATTTT. Protein sequence: CASSLGTGNQPQHF.

The chain carries TRBV10-3 and TRBJ1-2; possibly TRBD1 for D (6 bases). This CDR3 comprises 14 residues. Trimming shortened V by 0 bases and J by 8 bases, and 13 bases separated the two germline ends. Germline-derived CDR1 and CDR2 are ENHRY and SYGVKD. The CDR3 sequence: CAISESDPQGGYTF. CDR3 nucleotides: TGTGCCATCAGTGAGTCGGACCCACAGGGCGGCTACACCTTC.

The V gene is TRBV5-6, the J gene TRBJ2-3; D tentatively fits TRBD1 or TRBD2 (6 bases each). Germline CDR1 SGHDT, CDR2 YYEEEE. V gave up 0 bases and J gave up 6 bases, with 14 bases separating them. The CDR3 covers 15 residues. CDR3 nucleotide sequence: TGTGCCAGCAGCTTGGCTGGCAGGGGAGGCGATACGCAGTATTTT. This gives the protein CASSLAGRGGDTQYF.

This clone was picked up one time. The sample has other DNA sequences that encode this CDR3 too. The rearrangement joins TRBV5-1 to TRBJ2-2; 11 bases are shared with TRBD1. The V gene end was trimmed by 4 bases and the J gene end by 5 bases; junction bases not matched to a gene: 4. Germline CDR1 is SGHRS and CDR2 is YFSETQ. CDR3 length: 15 amino acids. In DNA form, the CDR3 reads TGCGCCAGCAGCCTGGGACAGGGGGGGACCGGGGAGCTGTTTTTT. This codes for CASSLGQGGTGELFF.

The chain links TRBV21-1 to TRBJ1-2; the table assigns TRBD1, which was not confirmed against the DNA. TRBV21-1 corresponds to a pseudogene. This CDR3 has 16 residues. The CDR3 sequence is CASSKPSDRELVGYTF. The CDR3, as DNA: TGTGCCAGCAGCAAGCCTTCGGACAGGGAGTTGGTGGGCTACACCTTC.

The genes are TRBV6-2 or TRBV6-3 and TRBJ1-2; D not resolved. Trimming cost V 6 bases and J 0 bases, with 11 bases left between them. This CDR3 is 14 amino acids long. Germline V gives CDR1 MNHEY, CDR2 SVGEGT. CDR3 amino acids: CASSPSGSNYGYTF. The CDR3 bases are TGTGCCAGCAGCCCGTCGGGCTCTAACTATGGCTACACCTTC.

This chain uses TRBV7-9 with TRBJ2-3, with 8 bases identical to TRBD1. Germline lookup yields CDR1 SEHNR and CDR2 FQNEAQ (reference sequence). CDR3 length: 15 amino acids. V lost 6 bases to trimming and J lost 0 bases; unmatched junction nucleotides: 5. CDR3 amino acids: CASRGQGISTDTQYF. The CDR3 DNA reads TGTGCCAGCAGAGGACAGGGAATTAGCACAGATACGCAGTATTTT.

The genes are TRBV5-6 and TRBJ2-5; D possibly matches TRBD1 or TRBD2 (5 bases each). The CDR3 runs 14 residues. Germline-derived CDR1 and CDR2 are SGHDT and YYEEEE. Trimming left V 0 bases short and J 6 bases short, with 12 bases between. The CDR3 DNA reads as TGTGCCAGCAGCTTGGATGATGGGGGTAAGACCCAGTACTTC. Its protein product is CASSLDDGGKTQYF. Full variable domain (remainder filled in from reference TRBV5-6 and TRBJ2-5): DAGVTQSPTHLIKTRGQQVTLRCSPKSGHDTVSWYQQALGQGPQFIFQYYEEEERQRGNFPDRFSGHQFPNYSSELNVNALLLGDSALYLCASSLDDGGKTQYFGPGTRLLVL.

This clone was seen once. The chain carries TRBV5-6 and TRBJ2-1; possible D gene TRBD1, 6 bases. V gave up 0 bases and J gave up 9 bases, with 13 bases separating them. In germline, CDR1 is SGHDT, CDR2 YYEEEE. The length of the CDR3 is 14 residues. The CDR3 region is CASSLGYQGSEQFF. CDR3 in DNA: TGTGCCAGCAGCTTGGGGTATCAGGGGAGTGAGCAGTTCTTC.

The DNA for the CDR3 is TGTGCCAGCGGGAGCGGGGGGACTATCTACAATGAGCAGTTCTTC. It is translated as CASGSGGTIYNEQFF. V is TRBV7-2 and J is TRBJ2-1; 9 bases agree with TRBD2. Germline trimming cut 8 bases from V and 3 bases from J; bases unmatched to any gene: 8. CDR1 SGHTA and CDR2 FQGNSA come from the germline V gene. CDR3 length equals 15 residues.

The chain has TRBV11-2 and TRBJ2-1, with TRBD2 identical over 8 bases. The CDR3 consists of 14 residues. Germline-derived CDR1 and CDR2 are SGHAT and FQNNGV. J was trimmed by 4 bases and V by 5 bases; bases with no gene match: 4. CDR3 residues: CASSRGGTYNEQFF. CDR3 in DNA: TGTGCCAGCAGCCGCGGGGGGACTTACAATGAGCAGTTCTTC.

This clone is a singleton in its sample. The chain's CDR3 is CASRIGGHSYEQYF. In DNA form, the CDR3 reads TGTGCCAGCAGGATAGGGGGCCACTCCTACGAGCAGTACTTC. V gene TRBV6-5 combines with J gene TRBJ2-7; 7 bases line up with TRBD1. The V and J ends lost 6 bases and 0 bases, in that order; junction bases with no gene match: 5. Per the germline V gene, CDR1 is MNHEY and CDR2 is SVGAGI. This CDR3 comprises 14 residues.

V and J are TRBV5-1 and TRBJ2-5, with D perhaps matching TRBD1 (6 bases). V lost 4 bases to trimming and J lost 4 bases, with 8 bases between them. The CDR3 is 12 amino acids. Germline CDR1 SGHRS, CDR2 YFSETQ. The CDR3, as DNA: TGCGCCAGCAGCAGGGGGATAGAGACCCAGTACTTC. Amino acid sequence: CASSRGIETQYF.

CDR3 sequence reads: CASRARGEQFF. In DNA form, the CDR3 reads TGTGCCAGCAGGGCCCGAGGAGAGCAGTTCTTC. The chain uses TRBV12-3 or TRBV12-4 and TRBJ2-1; D remains unclear. This CDR3 is built from 11 residues. V lost 6 bases and J 10 bases, leaving 10 bases between the germline ends.

This sequence joins TRBV18 and TRBJ2-3; the match to TRBD1 covers 9 bases. The germline V gene encodes CDR1 KGHSH and CDR2 LQKENI. V trimming: 3 bases; J trimming: 2 bases; junction bases outside the gene matches: 3. The CDR3 spans 15 residues. In DNA form, the CDR3 reads TGTGCCAGCTCACCTCGGGACAGGGCCACAGATACGCAGTATTTT. This encodes CASSPRDRATDTQYF.

The CDR3 coding sequence is TGCGCCAGCAGCCAAGATTCATCTAGGGCGGGGCTCGATACGCAGTATTTT. Translating it yields CASSQDSSRAGLDTQYF. The chain employs TRBV4-3 and TRBJ2-3; perhaps TRBD2 as D (6 bases). Per the germline V gene, CDR1 is LGHNA and CDR2 is YSLEER. Trimming shortened V by 0 bases and J by 6 bases, and 19 bases separated the two germline ends. The CDR3 sequence is 17 residues long.

The V gene is TRBV28, the J gene TRBJ2-2; D is undetermined. The V end was cut by 3 bases, the J end by 0 bases, with 14 bases between. CDR3 length equals 17 residues. The germline CDR1 and CDR2 sequences are MDHEN and SYDVKM. The CDR3 DNA sequence: TGTGCCAGCAGTTTTTTCCGGACGGATCCGAACACCGGGGAGCTGTTTTTT. Translation gives CASSFFRTDPNTGELFF.

The chain carries TRBV7-9 and TRBJ1-2, with TRBD1 matching 8 bases. CDR3 length: 17 residues. V was pared by 5 bases and J by 4 bases, with 15 bases of the junction left unmatched. The V gene's germline CDR1 is SEHNR and CDR2 FQNEAQ (reference sequence). As DNA, the CDR3 is TGTGCCAGCAGCCCCGGGACAGGAGGCCCTTTGGGCTATGGCTACACCTTC. As protein: CASSPGTGGPLGYGYTF.

The table lists this clone with a few counts. The chain carries TRBV4-1 and TRBJ1-2; maybe TRBD1 (5 bases). This CDR3 spans 11 amino acids. V lost 4 bases, J lost 9 bases, and 9 bases lay in between. Germline V gene sequence: CDR1 MGHRA, CDR2 YSYEKL. CDR3 sequence reads: CASSRGVSYTF. CDR3 bases: TGCGCCAGCAGCCGAGGGGTTAGCTACACCTTC.

V is TRBV7-9 and J is TRBJ2-7; 10 nucleotides line up with TRBD1. The CDR3 is 17 amino acids. Germline values: CDR1 SEHNR, CDR2 FQNEAQ (reference sequence). Trimming removed 5 bases from V and 0 bases from J; junction bases left unmatched: 10. The CDR3, as DNA: TGTGCCAGCAGCCTGTACCGGGACAGGGGATCCTCCTACGAGCAGTACTTC. Its translation is CASSLYRDRGSSYEQYF.

This rearrangement joins TRBV20-1 to TRBJ2-7; D not certain. Trimming left V 0 bases short and J 2 bases short, with 2 bases between. Germline assignment: CDR1 DFQATT and CDR2 SNEGSKA (reference sequence). This CDR3 has 11 residues. The CDR3 reads CSARDPYEQYF. The CDR3 nucleotides are TGCAGTGCTAGAGATCCCTACGAGCAGTACTTC.

The rearrangement links TRBV27 to TRBJ2-7; no reliable D call. V was trimmed by 6 bases and J by 3 bases, leaving 18 bases between them. The germline V gene encodes CDR1 MNHEY and CDR2 SMNVEV (reference sequence). CDR3 length: 15 amino acids. The CDR3 spells CASRPSIWEDYEQYF. DNA for the CDR3: TGTGCCAGCAGACCCAGTATCTGGGAAGACTACGAGCAGTACTTC.

This clone was counted a few times. Here the CDR3 reads CSASKGPYEKLFF. The DNA for the CDR3 is TGCAGCGCAAGTAAGGGGCCTTATGAAAAACTGTTTTTT. This chain links TRBV29-1 with TRBJ1-4; maybe TRBD1 (5 bases). The CDR3 is 13 amino acids. Trimming left V 7 bases short and J 6 bases short, with 15 bases between. CDR1 is SQVTM, CDR2 ANQGSEA, per germline.

V gene TRBV7-9 combines with J gene TRBJ2-3; the match to TRBD1 covers 7 bases. This CDR3 contains 14 residues. The ends lost 5 bases at V and 6 bases at J; junction bases unmatched: 8. CDR1 and CDR2 (germline): SEHNR, FQNEAQ (reference sequence). The CDR3 here is CASSVTGARDTQYF. The CDR3 nucleotides are TGTGCCAGCAGCGTAACAGGGGCAAGGGATACGCAGTATTTT.